This T cell receptor (beta chain) was recorded in a study of PD-1 blockade in classical Hodgkin lymphoma. The sample holds a few counts of this clone. Documented time point: cycle 4 day 1 (C4D1), after 6 weeks of nivolumab. All patients experienced relapse after autologous stem cell transplantation, and brentuximab vedotin exposure was variable. The authors purified CD4+ T cells from thawed PBMCs by magnetic negative selection. CDR1 SQVTM and CDR2 ANQGSEA come from the germline V gene. The ends were cut back, 3 bases at V and 4 bases at J, with 15 bases in the middle. The CDR3 runs to 14 residues. This table comes from immunoSEQ multiplex PCR, and its TCRdb copy is limited to in-frame clones, with some not included. The table lists under 30,000 clones, 86% of them singletons, with 0.4% to 0.5% in the top ten.

The genes are TRBV29-1 and TRBJ1-1; no clear D gene. The receptor's source is a human donor with classical Hodgkin lymphoma. This specimen consisted of CD4+ T cells from blood, obtained before the fourth cycle of nivolumab. The CDR3 loop reads CSVDTFGEGTEAFF. DNA for the CDR3: TGCAGCGTTGATACTTTTGGGGAGGGCACTGAAGCTTTCTTT.